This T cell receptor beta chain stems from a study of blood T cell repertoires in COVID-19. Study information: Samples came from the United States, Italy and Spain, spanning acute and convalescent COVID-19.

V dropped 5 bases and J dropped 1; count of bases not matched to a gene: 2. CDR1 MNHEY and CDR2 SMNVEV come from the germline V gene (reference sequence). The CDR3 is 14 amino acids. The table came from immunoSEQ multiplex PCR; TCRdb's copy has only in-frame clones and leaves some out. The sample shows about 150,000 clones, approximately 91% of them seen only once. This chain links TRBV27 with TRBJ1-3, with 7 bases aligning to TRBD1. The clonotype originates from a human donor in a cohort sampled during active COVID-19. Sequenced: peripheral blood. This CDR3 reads CASSTTGSGNTIYF. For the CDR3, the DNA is TGTGCCAGCAGTACGACAGGGTCTGGAAACACCATATATTTT.